A selection of T cell receptor beta chains follows, all from one sample in a study of cytomegalovirus exposure and HLA in healthy donors. The assay was immunoSEQ multiplex PCR, and TCRdb's table has in-frame clones only and misses some. The repertoire holds roughly 110,000 clones, 88% seen once, with about 2% in the top ten. Sequenced input: PBMCs. The receptors here all came from a woman under 30 in good health and CMV-seropositive. Each CDR3 is given with its conserved first and last residue. Each record gives: CDR3 length, clone size, V gene, D gene, J gene, CDR3 DNA, CDR3 protein. The D gene is left open where the match is weak. A clone size is listed for some rows: how often the clone was seen (once, few, many), or a class if it is expanded.

CDR3 length: 16
clone size: .
V gene: TRBV13
D gene: .
J gene: TRBJ2-1
CDR3 DNA: TGTGCCAGCAGCCTAGAGGGTCCTGGGGGGTACAATGAGCAGTTCTTC
CDR3 protein: CASSLEGPGGYNEQFF

CDR3 length: 13
clone size: few
V gene: TRBV6-5
D gene: TRBD1
J gene: TRBJ1-6
CDR3 DNA: TGTGCCAGTGGACAGGGCCTAAATTCACCCCTCCACTTT
CDR3 protein: CASGQGLNSPLHF

CDR3 length: 15
clone size: .
V gene: TRBV9
D gene: TRBD2
J gene: TRBJ2-3
CDR3 DNA: TGTGCCAGCAGCGCCGCGGGGGGCAGCACAGATACGCAGTATTTT
CDR3 protein: CASSAAGGSTDTQYF

CDR3 length: 14
clone size: .
V gene: TRBV6-5
D gene: TRBD1
J gene: TRBJ1-5
CDR3 DNA: TGTGCCAGCAGTCCGGGACAGGGGTCTCAGCCCCAGCATTTT
CDR3 protein: CASSPGQGSQPQHF

CDR3 length: 16
clone size: .
V gene: TRBV7-8
D gene: .
J gene: TRBJ1-3
CDR3 DNA: TGTGCCAGCAGCTTAGAGGACAGTGTCTCTGGAAACACCATATATTTT
CDR3 protein: CASSLEDSVSGNTIYF

CDR3 length: 16
clone size: .
V gene: TRBV4-3
D gene: TRBD2
J gene: TRBJ2-5
CDR3 DNA: TGCGCCAGCAGCCGCGGACTAGCGGGGGGGCTTCAGACCCAGTACTTC
CDR3 protein: CASSRGLAGGLQTQYF

CDR3 length: 13
clone size: .
V gene: TRBV19
D gene: TRBD1
J gene: TRBJ1-5
CDR3 DNA: TGTGCCAGTCGAACAGGGGTTTTTCAGCCCCAGCATTTT
CDR3 protein: CASRTGVFQPQHF

CDR3 length: 14
clone size: .
V gene: TRBV19
D gene: TRBD1
J gene: TRBJ1-5
CDR3 DNA: TGTGCCAGTAGTAGAGGACAGGGTACCCAGCCCCAGCATTTT
CDR3 protein: CASSRGQGTQPQHF

CDR3 length: 15
clone size: .
V gene: TRBV7-2
D gene: TRBD1
J gene: TRBJ1-6
CDR3 DNA: TGTGCCAGCAGCCCCGGGACAGGGCGGAATTCACCCCTCCACTTT
CDR3 protein: CASSPGTGRNSPLHF

CDR3 length: 17
clone size: .
V gene: TRBV9
D gene: TRBD2
J gene: TRBJ2-2
CDR3 DNA: TGTGCCAGCAGCGTAGACCGAGCGGGGGGGCTCGCCGGGGAGCTGTTTTTT
CDR3 protein: CASSVDRAGGLAGELFF

CDR3 length: 13
clone size: .
V gene: TRBV6-6
D gene: TRBD1
J gene: TRBJ1-3
CDR3 DNA: TGTGCCAGCAGAGACAGGGCTGGAAACACCATATATTTT
CDR3 protein: CASRDRAGNTIYF

CDR3 length: 17
clone size: .
V gene: TRBV19
D gene: TRBD1
J gene: TRBJ2-6
CDR3 DNA: TGTGCCAGTAGTATTGGGACAGGAGTCTCTGGGGCCAACGTCCTGACTTTC
CDR3 protein: CASSIGTGVSGANVLTF

CDR3 length: 16
clone size: .
V gene: TRBV27
D gene: TRBD1
J gene: TRBJ1-5
CDR3 DNA: TGTGCCAGCAGGAACTTGGGGACAGGGGGCTTTCAGCCCCAGCATTTT
CDR3 protein: CASRNLGTGGFQPQHF

CDR3 length: 15
clone size: .
V gene: TRBV7-2
D gene: TRBD1
J gene: TRBJ1-5
CDR3 DNA: TGTGCCAGCAGCTTAGGGATGACAGGGGCTCAGCCCCAGCATTTT
CDR3 protein: CASSLGMTGAQPQHF

CDR3 length: 16
clone size: .
V gene: TRBV27
D gene: .
J gene: TRBJ2-5
CDR3 DNA: TGTGCCAGCAGTTTGAAGAGGAGGGGAGTTGGAGAGACCCAGTACTTC
CDR3 protein: CASSLKRRGVGETQYF

CDR3 length: 17
clone size: .
V gene: TRBV27
D gene: .
J gene: TRBJ2-1
CDR3 DNA: TGTGCCAGCAGTACCCGGACTAGGGGGGGGTCCTACAATGAGCAGTTCTTC
CDR3 protein: CASSTRTRGGSYNEQFF

CDR3 length: 14
clone size: .
V gene: TRBV7-8
D gene: TRBD1
J gene: TRBJ2-1
CDR3 DNA: TGTGCCAGCAGCAGGGACAGGGTCTACAATGAGCAGTTCTTC
CDR3 protein: CASSRDRVYNEQFF

CDR3 length: 15
clone size: .
V gene: TRBV19
D gene: TRBD1
J gene: TRBJ2-2
CDR3 DNA: TGTGCCAGTAGTAGACAGGGATTTAACACCGGGGAGCTGTTTTTT
CDR3 protein: CASSRQGFNTGELFF

CDR3 length: 14
clone size: .
V gene: TRBV27
D gene: TRBD2
J gene: TRBJ2-1
CDR3 DNA: TGTGCCAGCAGTCAACTAGCGGGGGGAAATGAGCAGTTCTTC
CDR3 protein: CASSQLAGGNEQFF

CDR3 length: 15
clone size: .
V gene: TRBV2
D gene: TRBD1
J gene: TRBJ1-5
CDR3 DNA: TGTGCCAGCAAAAGGGACAGCTATAGCAATCAGCCCCAGCATTTT
CDR3 protein: CASKRDSYSNQPQHF

CDR3 length: 16
clone size: .
V gene: TRBV15
D gene: .
J gene: TRBJ1-6
CDR3 DNA: TGTGCCACCAGCAGAGAAAGGGGCCTCTATAATTCACCCCTCCACTTT
CDR3 protein: CATSRERGLYNSPLHF

CDR3 length: 18
clone size: once
V gene: TRBV18
D gene: TRBD2
J gene: TRBJ2-4
CDR3 DNA: TGTGCCAGCTCACCACCTTCTAGCGGGGGACTAGCCAAAAACATTCAGTACTTC
CDR3 protein: CASSPPSSGGLAKNIQYF

CDR3 length: 14
clone size: .
V gene: TRBV2
D gene: TRBD1
J gene: TRBJ1-4
CDR3 DNA: TGTGCCAGCAGACCGGGACAGGGGATCGAAAAACTGTTTTTT
CDR3 protein: CASRPGQGIEKLFF

CDR3 length: 15
clone size: .
V gene: TRBV7-9
D gene: TRBD1
J gene: TRBJ1-1
CDR3 DNA: TGTGCCAGCAGCTCACGACAGGGACCGAACACTGAAGCTTTCTTT
CDR3 protein: CASSSRQGPNTEAFF

CDR3 length: 12
clone size: once
V gene: TRBV28
D gene: .
J gene: TRBJ1-2
CDR3 DNA: TGTGCCAGCAGCCTCGACGGGTATGGCTACACCTTC
CDR3 protein: CASSLDGYGYTF

CDR3 length: 16
clone size: .
V gene: TRBV18
D gene: .
J gene: TRBJ2-2
CDR3 DNA: TGTGCCAGCTCACGGACCGGTACAGGGAACACCGGGGAGCTGTTTTTT
CDR3 protein: CASSRTGTGNTGELFF

CDR3 length: 15
clone size: .
V gene: TRBV5-1
D gene: .
J gene: TRBJ2-4
CDR3 DNA: TGCGCCAGCAGCTTGGCCGAGCTGGGGCCCAGCATTCAGTACTTC
CDR3 protein: CASSLAELGPSIQYF

CDR3 length: 17
clone size: .
V gene: TRBV6-1
D gene: TRBD2
J gene: TRBJ2-5
CDR3 DNA: TGTGCCAGCAGTGAGGGGAGGGGGCGGGGGGGCTGGGAGACCCAGTACTTC
CDR3 protein: CASSEGRGRGGWETQYF

CDR3 length: 16
clone size: .
V gene: TRBV6-4
D gene: .
J gene: TRBJ2-6
CDR3 DNA: TGTGCCAGCACCGGGACTGCTAGCTCTGGGGCCAACGTCCTGACTTTC
CDR3 protein: CASTGTASSGANVLTF

CDR3 length: 14
clone size: .
V gene: TRBV19
D gene: .
J gene: TRBJ2-5
CDR3 DNA: TGTGCCAGTAGTGGCACAGGGTGGCAAGAGACCCAGTACTTC
CDR3 protein: CASSGTGWQETQYF

CDR3 length: 15
clone size: .
V gene: TRBV18
D gene: TRBD1
J gene: TRBJ2-7
CDR3 DNA: TGTGCCAGCTCACCCGGACAGGGGCCCCCCTACGAGCAGTACTTC
CDR3 protein: CASSPGQGPPYEQYF

CDR3 length: 13
clone size: .
V gene: TRBV11-2
D gene: TRBD2
J gene: TRBJ2-7
CDR3 DNA: TGTGCCAGTAGTGTCGGACTAGGCTACGAGCAGTACTTC
CDR3 protein: CASSVGLGYEQYF

CDR3 length: 12
clone size: .
V gene: TRBV2
D gene: .
J gene: TRBJ1-6
CDR3 DNA: TGTGCCAGCAGTACGACAGTCTCACCCCTCCACTTT
CDR3 protein: CASSTTVSPLHF

CDR3 length: 15
clone size: .
V gene: TRBV6-1
D gene: .
J gene: TRBJ1-6
CDR3 DNA: TGTGCCAGCAGTCCTACAGGACAGACAAATTCACCCCTCCACTTT
CDR3 protein: CASSPTGQTNSPLHF

CDR3 length: 14
clone size: once
V gene: TRBV5-8
D gene: TRBD2
J gene: TRBJ2-1
CDR3 DNA: TGTGCCAGCAGCTACCGGGGGGGCTTCAATGAGCAGTTCTTC
CDR3 protein: CASSYRGGFNEQFF

CDR3 length: 13
clone size: .
V gene: TRBV6-5
D gene: .
J gene: TRBJ2-1
CDR3 DNA: TGTGCCAGCAGTTACGCGGACTCCGGGGAGCAGTTCTTC
CDR3 protein: CASSYADSGEQFF

CDR3 length: 15
clone size: .
V gene: TRBV18
D gene: .
J gene: TRBJ2-3
CDR3 DNA: TGTGCCAGCTCAGCGCAGCTCCAGGGGTCAGATACGCAGTATTTT
CDR3 protein: CASSAQLQGSDTQYF

CDR3 length: 12
clone size: .
V gene: TRBV7-9
D gene: .
J gene: TRBJ2-1
CDR3 DNA: TGTGCCAGCAGTCCTTTCTACAATGAGCAGTTCTTC
CDR3 protein: CASSPFYNEQFF

CDR3 length: 18
clone size: .
V gene: TRBV19
D gene: .
J gene: TRBJ2-2
CDR3 DNA: TGTGCCAGTAGTTTAATCATCTCGCCTAGCGCGAACACCGGGGAGCTGTTTTTT
CDR3 protein: CASSLIISPSANTGELFF

CDR3 length: 14
clone size: .
V gene: TRBV7-9
D gene: TRBD2
J gene: TRBJ2-5
CDR3 DNA: TGTGCCAGCAGGCGAAGCGGGGCCCAAGAGACCCAGTACTTC
CDR3 protein: CASRRSGAQETQYF

CDR3 length: 17
clone size: .
V gene: TRBV5-8
D gene: TRBD2
J gene: TRBJ2-5
CDR3 DNA: TGTGCCAGCAGGGGGCCACGGGTAGCGGGGGTGTCAGAGACCCAGTACTTC
CDR3 protein: CASRGPRVAGVSETQYF

CDR3 length: 16
clone size: .
V gene: TRBV18
D gene: .
J gene: TRBJ1-5
CDR3 DNA: TGTGCCAGCTCACCAAACCAGGGACATAGCAATCAGCCCCAGCATTTT
CDR3 protein: CASSPNQGHSNQPQHF

CDR3 length: 15
clone size: .
V gene: TRBV6-1
D gene: TRBD1
J gene: TRBJ1-1
CDR3 DNA: TGTGCCAGCAGACCTCGACAGGGGGAAAACACTGAAGCTTTCTTT
CDR3 protein: CASRPRQGENTEAFF

CDR3 length: 13
clone size: .
V gene: TRBV27
D gene: TRBD1
J gene: TRBJ2-5
CDR3 DNA: TGTGCCAGCGGACAGGACAGGGGAGAGACCCAGTACTTC
CDR3 protein: CASGQDRGETQYF

CDR3 length: 14
clone size: .
V gene: TRBV6-5
D gene: .
J gene: TRBJ2-3
CDR3 DNA: TGTGCCAGCAGTTACTCTTCTAGCACAGATACGCAGTATTTT
CDR3 protein: CASSYSSSTDTQYF

CDR3 length: 14
clone size: .
V gene: TRBV6-1
D gene: TRBD1
J gene: TRBJ1-6
CDR3 DNA: TGTGCCAGCAGTGAAGGGACAGGGAATTCACCCCTCCACTTT
CDR3 protein: CASSEGTGNSPLHF

CDR3 length: 15
clone size: .
V gene: TRBV19
D gene: .
J gene: TRBJ1-1
CDR3 DNA: TGTGCCAGTACTCACTTAGGACAGACGAACACTGAAGCTTTCTTT
CDR3 protein: CASTHLGQTNTEAFF

CDR3 length: 20
clone size: .
V gene: TRBV28
D gene: TRBD1
J gene: TRBJ2-3
CDR3 DNA: TGTGCCAGCAGTTTAGTGGACAGGGAGGATAACTCAGACTTCACAGATACGCAGTATTTT
CDR3 protein: CASSLVDREDNSDFTDTQYF

CDR3 length: 16
clone size: .
V gene: TRBV5-4
D gene: TRBD1
J gene: TRBJ2-2
CDR3 DNA: TGTGCCAGCAGCCCCAGGGACAGCCGGAACACCGGGGAGCTGTTTTTT
CDR3 protein: CASSPRDSRNTGELFF

CDR3 length: 13
clone size: few
V gene: TRBV27
D gene: .
J gene: TRBJ2-7
CDR3 DNA: TGTGCCAGCAGTACCTCACAGGCCTACGAGCAGTACTTC
CDR3 protein: CASSTSQAYEQYF